A selection of T cell receptor beta chains follows, all from one sample in a study of T cells in Graves' hyperthyroidism and ophthalmopathy. TCRdb redid the calling of the multiplex PCR reads with MiXCR, one entry per CDR3 protein. Altogether around 540,000 distinct CDR3 sequences are present, under 60% being singletons, with the ten largest covering roughly 8.2%. Sequenced sample: peripheral blood or thyroid tissue (not recorded which). The receptor source for this set is a young woman with Graves' hyperthyroidism. Both conserved end residues are part of each CDR3. Fields, in order: D gene, clone size, V gene, J gene, CDR3 protein, CDR3 DNA. The D gene is left open where the match is weak. Size tells how often a clone was seen (once, few, many) or the class of an expanded clone, and some rows leave it out.

TRBD2	.	TRBV13	TRBJ2-7	CASSLAGLAGGYEQYF	TGTGCCAGCAGCTTAGCAGGACTAGCGGGAGGCTACGAGCAGTACTTC
TRBD1	.	TRBV15	TRBJ2-5	CATSRATGGFGETQYF	TGTGCCACCAGCAGAGCGACAGGGGGGTTTGGGGAGACCCAGTACTTC
.	few	TRBV6-5	TRBJ1-3	CASSWGTGNTIYF	TGTGCCAGCAGTTGGGGGACAGGAAACACCATATATTTT
TRBD2	.	TRBV20-1	TRBJ2-7	CSARPASGQAYEQYF	TGCAGTGCTAGACCAGCTAGCGGTCAGGCCTACGAGCAGTACTTC
.	.	TRBV10-3	TRBJ2-6	CAISERGANVLTF	TGTGCCATCAGTGAGCGGGGGGCCAACGTCCTGACTTTC
.	.	TRBV4-3	TRBJ2-7	CASSQDIGGSSYEQYF	TGCGCCAGCAGCCAAGATATCGGCGGCAGCTCCTACGAGCAGTACTTC
.	many	TRBV24-1	TRBJ1-2	CATSETLDEPNYGYTF	TGTGCCACCAGTGAGACCTTGGATGAACCTAACTATGGCTACACCTTC
.	many	TRBV7-9	TRBJ1-2	CASSPEGVIYTF	TGTGCCAGCAGCCCCGAGGGCGTAATCTACACCTTC
TRBD1	few	TRBV7-3	TRBJ1-1	CASSLSGGGTEAFF	TGTGCCAGCAGCTTATCAGGGGGAGGCACTGAAGCTTTCTTT
.	.	TRBV6-5	TRBJ2-2	CASSYRRANTGELFF	TGTGCCAGCAGTTACCGGCGGGCGAACACCGGGGAGCTGTTTTTT
TRBD1	.	TRBV7-2	TRBJ1-1	CARQGARNTEAFF	TGTGCCAGACAGGGGGCGAGGAACACTGAAGCTTTCTTT
.	.	TRBV29-1	TRBJ1-2	CSERAVDYGYTF	TGCAGTGAAAGGGCAGTGGACTATGGCTACACCTTC
TRBD1	few	TRBV5-1	TRBJ1-4	CASSLVGQGGEKLFF	TGCGCCAGCAGCTTGGTCGGACAGGGAGGTGAAAAACTGTTTTTT
TRBD1	.	TRBV10-1	TRBJ1-6	CASIRDRGRLHF	TGTGCCAGCATCCGGGACAGGGGGCGCCTCCACTTT
.	.	TRBV7-9	TRBJ2-7	CASSQDRERPYEQYF	TGTGCCAGCAGCCAAGATAGGGAGCGGCCCTACGAGCAGTACTTC
.	few	TRBV7-8	TRBJ2-2	CASSLDHGPGELFF	TGTGCCAGCAGCTTAGATCACGGTCCCGGGGAGCTGTTTTTT
.	.	TRBV19	TRBJ1-2	CASSPTAGAYGYTF	TGTGCCAGTAGTCCAACCGCAGGGGCCTATGGCTACACCTTC
.	few	TRBV7-2	TRBJ2-7	CASSLGWPSYEQYF	TGTGCCAGCAGCTTAGGCTGGCCTTCCTACGAGCAGTACTTC
TRBD1	.	TRBV10-1	TRBJ1-2	CASSDRAGTGDYGYTF	TGCGCCAGCAGTGATCGGGCCGGGACAGGGGACTATGGCTACACCTTC
TRBD1	once	TRBV15	TRBJ2-6	CATSGQGTAGANVLTF	TGTGCCACCAGCGGACAGGGTACTGCTGGGGCCAACGTCCTGACTTTC
.	.	TRBV29-1	TRBJ2-2	CSANPSGNTGELFF	TGCAGCGCGAACCCCAGCGGGAACACCGGGGAGCTGTTTTTT
.	.	TRBV7-9	TRBJ1-1	CASSYPFGTEAFF	TGTGCCAGCAGTTACCCTTTTGGGACAGAAGCTTTCTTT
.	few	TRBV20-1	TRBJ1-3	CSAEHLSSGNTIYF	TGCAGTGCTGAGCACTTAAGCTCTGGAAACACCATATATTTT
.	few	TRBV2	TRBJ1-2	CASSDPWAGGYGYTF	TGTGCCAGCAGTGACCCCTGGGCGGGGGGCTATGGCTACACCTTC
.	.	TRBV20-1	TRBJ1-2	CSASPGHVKGYGYTF	TGCAGTGCTAGCCCGGGACACGTCAAAGGGTATGGCTACACCTTC
.	.	TRBV19	TRBJ1-1	CARVGSVTEAFF	TGTGCTAGAGTTGGCAGCGTCACTGAAGCTTTCTTT
.	.	TRBV6-1	TRBJ1-4	CASSGPPGAATNEKLFF	TGTGCCAGCAGTGGGCCTCCGGGGGCTGCAACTAATGAAAAACTGTTTTTT
.	.	TRBV5-5	TRBJ2-5	CASTSEQGWETQYF	TGTGCCAGCACCTCTGAGCAAGGGTGGGAGACCCAGTACTTC
.	.	TRBV29-1	TRBJ1-4	CSVENPESNEKLFF	TGCAGCGTTGAGAATCCGGAAAGCAATGAAAAACTGTTTTTT
.	few	TRBV5-1	TRBJ1-5	CASSLEGPVGNQPQHF	TGCGCCAGCAGCTTGGAGGGGCCGGTTGGCAATCAGCCCCAGCATTTT
.	.	TRBV7-3	TRBJ2-7	CASSLEVDEQYF	TGTGCCAGCAGCTTAGAGGTGGACGAGCAGTACTTC
.	.	TRBV7-2	TRBJ2-7	CASSLGAGVNYEQYF	TGTGCCAGCAGCTTAGGGGCAGGGGTGAACTACGAGCAGTACTTC
.	.	TRBV7-2	TRBJ2-1	CASSADSRGYEQFF	TGCGCCAGCAGCGCGGACTCGCGGGGATACGAGCAGTTCTTC